A selection of T cell receptor beta chains follows, all from one sample in a study of control samples from healthy donors and cancer patients. Libraries were prepared by immunoSEQ multiplex PCR; TCRdb keeps only in-frame clonotypes and omits some of them. The sample includes around 68,000 clones, 75% to 90% seen only once; the top ten take around 3%. The specimen sequenced was PBMCs. The receptors were sampled from a woman aged 45 to 65 with lung cancer. Both conserved end residues are part of each CDR3. Each record gives: clone size, CDR3 length, V gene, J gene, D gene, CDR3 DNA, CDR3 protein. A D gene is named only where the DNA matches it firmly. Not all rows give a size; the values are once, few, many and, for expanded clones, a class.

size: -
length: 16
V: TRBV7-9
J: TRBJ2-5
D: -
DNA: TGTGCCAGCAGCTTCCCACGAAGGACAGAACAAGAGACCCAGTACTTC
CDR3: CASSFPRRTEQETQYF

size: -
length: 13
V: TRBV10-3
J: TRBJ1-3
D: -
DNA: TGTGCCATCAGGGACAGCTCTGGAAACACCATATATTTT
CDR3: CAIRDSSGNTIYF

size: few
length: 13
V: TRBV4-3
J: TRBJ2-1
D: -
DNA: TGCGCCAGCAGCCAAGATTCATACAATGAGCAGTTCTTC
CDR3: CASSQDSYNEQFF

size: -
length: 17
V: TRBV3-1/TRBV3-2
J: TRBJ2-7
D: TRBD1
DNA: TGTGCCAGCAGCCAAGATTGGCGACAGGGATCGAGGGGGGAGCAGTACTTC
CDR3: CASSQDWRQGSRGEQYF

size: -
length: 15
V: TRBV19
J: TRBJ2-3
D: -
DNA: TGTGCCAGTAGCCCCCGGACTTCGTTCACAGATACGCAGTATTTT
CDR3: CASSPRTSFTDTQYF

size: once
length: 13
V: TRBV5-1
J: TRBJ2-1
D: -
DNA: TGCGCCAGCAGCTTGGGGCAGGAAAATGAGCAGTTCTTC
CDR3: CASSLGQENEQFF

size: -
length: 12
V: TRBV29-1
J: TRBJ1-1
D: -
DNA: TGCAGCGTTACTACACCGGGGTTAGGAGCTTTCTTT
CDR3: CSVTTPGLGAFF

size: -
length: 15
V: TRBV10-2
J: TRBJ2-1
D: TRBD1
DNA: TGCGCCAGCATCACCGGGACAGGGGTTTACAATGAGCAGTTCTTC
CDR3: CASITGTGVYNEQFF

size: once
length: 13
V: TRBV11-3
J: TRBJ1-1
D: -
DNA: TGTGCCAGCAGCTTATACCCGAACACTGAAGCTTTCTTT
CDR3: CASSLYPNTEAFF

size: few
length: 13
V: TRBV12-3/TRBV12-4
J: TRBJ1-5
D: -
DNA: TGTGCCAGCAGTTTATCTGCTCCTCAGCCCCAGCATTTT
CDR3: CASSLSAPQPQHF

size: -
length: 13
V: TRBV9
J: TRBJ2-2
D: -
DNA: TGTGCCAGCAGCGTAGACACCACCGGGGAGCTGTTTTTT
CDR3: CASSVDTTGELFF

size: -
length: 12
V: TRBV10-3
J: TRBJ1-1
D: -
DNA: TGTGCCATCGGGGGGCCGAACACTGAAGCTTTCTTT
CDR3: CAIGGPNTEAFF

size: -
length: 13
V: TRBV25-1
J: TRBJ2-7
D: TRBD1
DNA: TGTGCCAGCAAGGGACAGGGGGTTTACGAGCAGTACTTC
CDR3: CASKGQGVYEQYF

size: -
length: 16
V: TRBV10-3
J: TRBJ2-5
D: TRBD2
DNA: TGTGCCATCAGTGATAGTACTAGCGGGCGAAAAGAGACCCAGTACTTC
CDR3: CAISDSTSGRKETQYF

size: -
length: 12
V: TRBV5-1
J: TRBJ2-7
D: -
DNA: TGCGCCAGCAGCTTGAAACCCTACGAGCAGTACTTC
CDR3: CASSLKPYEQYF

size: -
length: 12
V: TRBV6-6
J: TRBJ2-7
D: -
DNA: TGTGCCAGTAAGGACGGATCCTACGAGCAGTACTTC
CDR3: CASKDGSYEQYF

size: few
length: 15
V: TRBV5-1
J: TRBJ1-1
D: TRBD1
DNA: TGCGCCAGCAGCCCCGCGGGACAGGTTGGTACTGAAGCTTTCTTT
CDR3: CASSPAGQVGTEAFF

size: -
length: 17
V: TRBV21-1
J: TRBJ1-1
D: -
DNA: TGTGCCAGCAGCAAAGCGGGACAGGGCGGTTGCCGCACTGAAGCTTTCTTT
CDR3: CASSKAGQGGCRTEAFF

size: -
length: 15
V: TRBV6-5
J: TRBJ1-3
D: -
DNA: TGTGCCAGCTCCCGGTCCGCGGAAGGTGGAAACACCATATATTTT
CDR3: CASSRSAEGGNTIYF

size: -
length: 17
V: TRBV7-2
J: TRBJ1-3
D: -
DNA: TGTGCCAGCAGCTTATCATCACCGGGCACCTCTGGAAACACCATATATTTT
CDR3: CASSLSSPGTSGNTIYF

size: once
length: 16
V: TRBV19
J: TRBJ1-3
D: TRBD1
DNA: TGTGCCAGTAGTATTCCCGACAGGGGAGCTGGAAACACCATATATTTT
CDR3: CASSIPDRGAGNTIYF

size: -
length: 12
V: TRBV7-2
J: TRBJ2-5
D: -
DNA: TGTGCCAGCAGCTCAGTCACAGAGACCCAGTACTTC
CDR3: CASSSVTETQYF

size: -
length: 14
V: TRBV7-2
J: TRBJ1-1
D: -
DNA: TGTGCCAGCAGCTTCGGACTCAGTAACACTGAAGCTTTCTTT
CDR3: CASSFGLSNTEAFF

size: -
length: 10
V: TRBV19
J: TRBJ2-7
D: -
DNA: TGTGCCAGTAGTTTCTACGAGCAGTACTTC
CDR3: CASSFYEQYF

size: -
length: 16
V: TRBV18
J: TRBJ1-2
D: -
DNA: TGTGCCAGCTCTCCCTTCCCTCAGGAGGAATTGTTTGGCTACACCTTC
CDR3: CASSPFPQEELFGYTF

size: -
length: 12
V: TRBV3-1/TRBV3-2
J: TRBJ1-1
D: -
DNA: TGTGCCAGCAGCCAAGACCCCACTGAAGCTTTCTTT
CDR3: CASSQDPTEAFF

size: few
length: 10
V: TRBV6-5
J: TRBJ2-7
D: -
DNA: TGTTGGGCCGGCTCCTACGAGCAGTACTTC
CDR3: CWAGSYEQYF

size: -
length: 14
V: TRBV5-4
J: TRBJ2-7
D: -
DNA: TGTGCCAGCAGCTTAGGGACTCACTCCTACGAGCAGTACTTC
CDR3: CASSLGTHSYEQYF

size: -
length: 15
V: TRBV19
J: TRBJ2-1
D: -
DNA: TGTGCCAGTACCGCGCCGGGACTGTCCTACAATGAGCAGTTCTTC
CDR3: CASTAPGLSYNEQFF

size: -
length: 13
V: TRBV28
J: TRBJ2-1
D: TRBD2
DNA: TGTGCCAGCAGGGGGGGGTCGCTTCTTGAGCAGTTCTTC
CDR3: CASRGGSLLEQFF

size: -
length: 12
V: TRBV12-3/TRBV12-4
J: TRBJ2-3
D: -
DNA: TGTGCCAGCAGTTCGAGCACAGATACGCAGTATTTT
CDR3: CASSSSTDTQYF

size: -
length: 16
V: TRBV7-3
J: TRBJ1-3
D: -
DNA: TGTGCCAGCAGCTTAAATGGCGGGAGCTCTGGAAACACCATATATTTT
CDR3: CASSLNGGSSGNTIYF

size: once
length: 15
V: TRBV5-8
J: TRBJ1-1
D: -
DNA: TGTGCCAGCAGCAGGGGGGTGTACTACGGCACTGAAGCTTTCTTT
CDR3: CASSRGVYYGTEAFF

size: -
length: 14
V: TRBV28
J: TRBJ1-1
D: TRBD1
DNA: TGTGCCAGCAGTCGGACAGGGGGCCCCACTGAAGCTTTCTTT
CDR3: CASSRTGGPTEAFF

size: -
length: 16
V: TRBV11-2
J: TRBJ2-7
D: TRBD2
DNA: TGTGCCAGCAGCCGCGGACTAGCGGGGGCTGCCTACGAGCAGTACTTC
CDR3: CASSRGLAGAAYEQYF